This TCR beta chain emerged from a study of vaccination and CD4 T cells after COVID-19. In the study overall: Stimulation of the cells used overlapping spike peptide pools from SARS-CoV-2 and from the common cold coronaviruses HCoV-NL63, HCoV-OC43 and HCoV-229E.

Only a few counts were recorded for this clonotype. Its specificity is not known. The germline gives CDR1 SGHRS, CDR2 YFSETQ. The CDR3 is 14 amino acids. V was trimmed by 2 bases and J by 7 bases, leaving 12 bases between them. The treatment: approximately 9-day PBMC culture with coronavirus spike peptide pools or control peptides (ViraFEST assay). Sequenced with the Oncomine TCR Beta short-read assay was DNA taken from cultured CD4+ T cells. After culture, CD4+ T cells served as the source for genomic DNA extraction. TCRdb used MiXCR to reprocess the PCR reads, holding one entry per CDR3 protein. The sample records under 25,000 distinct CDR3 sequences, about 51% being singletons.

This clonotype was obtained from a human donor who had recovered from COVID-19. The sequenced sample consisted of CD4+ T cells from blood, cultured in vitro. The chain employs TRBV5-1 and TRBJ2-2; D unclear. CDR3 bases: TGCGCCAGCAGCTTCACCCTCGATCGCGGGGAGCTGTTTTTT. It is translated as CASSFTLDRGELFF.